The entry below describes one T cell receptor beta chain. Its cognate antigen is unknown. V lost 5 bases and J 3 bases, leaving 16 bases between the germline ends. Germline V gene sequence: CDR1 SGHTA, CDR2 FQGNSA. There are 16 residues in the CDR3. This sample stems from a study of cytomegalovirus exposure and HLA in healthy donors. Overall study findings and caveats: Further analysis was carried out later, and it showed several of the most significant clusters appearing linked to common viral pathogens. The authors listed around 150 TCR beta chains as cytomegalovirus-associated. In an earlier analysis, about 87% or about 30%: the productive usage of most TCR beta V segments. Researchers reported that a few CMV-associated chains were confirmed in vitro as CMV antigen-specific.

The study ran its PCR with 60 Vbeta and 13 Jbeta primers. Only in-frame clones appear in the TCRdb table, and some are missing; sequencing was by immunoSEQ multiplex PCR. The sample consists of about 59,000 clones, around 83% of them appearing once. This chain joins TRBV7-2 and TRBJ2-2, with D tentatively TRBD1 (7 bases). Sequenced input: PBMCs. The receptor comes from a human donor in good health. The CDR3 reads CASSLRGVWDTGELFF. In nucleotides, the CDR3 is TGTGCCAGCAGCCTCAGGGGGGTGTGGGACACCGGGGAGCTGTTTTTT.